The 27 T cell receptor beta chains in this list originate from one sample, sequenced in a study of T cell responses to AZD1222 COVID-19 vaccine (dated by TCRdb to about 2021). Library preparation used the immunoSEQ multiplex PCR assay. Here the immuneACCESS table is served through TCRdb, limited to in-frame sequences with V and J called. Missing clones are a known gap in these copies; in checked studies unresolved V genes cover under half, and the rest lacks a known reason. In this sample the table shows some 200,000 clones, about 93% of which occur a single time. 1% of the sample is in the top ten clones. In the paper's terms, the time point label means: about 28 days (+/-7) after the second vaccine dose. The sample was peripheral blood, taken 28 days after the second AZD1222 dose. The receptor set was obtained from an adult who received the AZD1222 COVID-19 vaccine.

The chain carries TRBV19 and TRBJ1-2, with D perhaps TRBD1 (5 bases). The CDR3 spans 16 residues. V was pared by 5 bases and J by 7 bases, with 23 bases between. CDR1 is LNHDA and CDR2 is SQIVND in the germline V gene (reference sequence). The DNA of the CDR3 is TGTGCCAGTAGTGTTGACAGTCGGGGGTATGTCAGTGGCTACACCTTC. Encoded protein: CASSVDSRGYVSGYTF.

The V gene is TRBV7-2, the J gene TRBJ1-5; D is unclear. This CDR3 region has 16 residues. V was clipped by 4 bases and J by 4 bases, with 17 bases between them. Germline loops: CDR1 SGHTA, CDR2 FQGNSA. CDR3 in amino acids: CASSWYSYSTNQPQHF. For the CDR3, the DNA is TGTGCCAGCAGCTGGTACAGCTATAGCACAAATCAGCCCCAGCATTTT.

This chain uses TRBV7-6 with TRBJ2-5; D not certain. Trimming stripped 5 bases from V and 5 bases from J, with 15 bases between. The germline V gene encodes CDR1 SGHVS and CDR2 FNYEAQ. The CDR3 consists of 14 residues. This CDR3 is CASSLEGWQETQYF. The CDR3 nucleotides are TGTGCCAGCAGCCTAGAAGGGTGGCAGGAGACCCAGTACTTC. Using reference TRBV7-6 and TRBJ2-5 for the parts outside the CDR3, the full variable domain is GAGVSQSPRYKVTKRGQDVALRCDPISGHVSLYWYRQALGQGPEFLTYFNYEAQQDKSGLPNDRFSAERPEGSISTLTIQRTEQRDSAMYRCASSLEGWQETQYFGPGTRLLVL.

The table lists this clone with a count of one. The chain is built from TRBV19 and TRBJ1-3; no reliable D call. This CDR3 contains 13 residues. The germline V and J ends were trimmed by 4 bases and 0 bases, with 4 bases remaining between them. Germline V gene lookup returns CDR1 LNHDA and CDR2 SQIVND (reference sequence). CDR3 nucleotide sequence: TGTGCCAGTAGTACCTTCTCTGGAAACACCATATATTTT. It codes for CASSTFSGNTIYF.

The chain couples TRBV3-1 (or the pseudogene TRBV3-2) to TRBJ1-2; unclear D gene. This CDR3 contains 14 residues. V was shortened by 4 bases and J by 8 bases, with 17 bases between the two germline ends. Germline V gene sequence: CDR1 LGHDT, CDR2 YNNKEL (reference sequence). The CDR3 DNA follows: TGTGCCAGCAGCCCACCCCAGATAATAACGGGCTACACCTTC. Amino acids: CASSPPQIITGYTF.

V usage is TRBV28 and J usage is TRBJ1-5; 9 bases match TRBD1. From germline, CDR1 is MDHEN and CDR2 SYDVKM. J lost 5 bases, V lost 7 bases, and 0 bases had no gene match. The CDR3 is made up of 12 amino acids. The CDR3 DNA sequence: TGTGCCAGCAACAGGGGGCATCAGCCCCAGCATTTT. Amino acid sequence: CASNRGHQPQHF. Combining the CDR3 with reference TRBV28 and TRBJ1-5 gives the whole variable domain DVKVTQSSRYLVKRTGEKVFLECVQDMDHENMFWYRQDPGLGLRLIYFSYDVKMKEKGDIPEGYSVSREKKERFSLILESASTNQTSMYLCASNRGHQPQHFGDGTRLSIL.

V gene TRBV19 combines with J gene TRBJ2-3; TRBD2 aligns across 7 bases. V lost 6 bases to trimming and J lost 10 bases; unmatched junction nucleotides: 7. This CDR3 contains 12 residues. Germline values: CDR1 LNHDA, CDR2 SQIVND (reference sequence). The CDR3 loop is CASRGDRGAQYF. Written as DNA, the CDR3 is TGTGCCAGTAGGGGAGATCGGGGGGCGCAGTATTTT.

The rearrangement uses TRBV10-3 and TRBJ1-5, with 8 bases lining up with TRBD1. Germline CDR1 reads ENHRY; CDR2 reads SYGVKD. J lost 5 bases, V lost 10 bases, and 4 bases had no gene match. This CDR3 comprises 12 residues. In nucleotides, the CDR3 is TGTGCCACCCAACAGGGGGATCAGCCCCAGCATTTT. Protein: CATQQGDQPQHF.

The chain employs TRBV19 and TRBJ1-5; maybe TRBD1 (5 bases). The CDR3 sequence is 14 residues long. The germline CDR1 and CDR2 sequences are LNHDA and SQIVND (reference sequence). V was trimmed by 4 bases and J by 4 bases, leaving 11 bases between them. The CDR3 spells CASSTAGGNQPQHF. DNA for the CDR3: TGTGCCAGTAGTACCGCGGGGGGAAATCAGCCCCAGCATTTT.

This sequence joins TRBV5-6 and TRBJ1-2; tentative D call: TRBD1 (5 bases). This CDR3 comprises 14 residues. Germline V CDR1 and CDR2: SGHDT, YYEEEE. The germline V and J ends were trimmed by 5 bases and 4 bases, with 15 bases remaining between them. CDR3 sequence reads: CASRFRDGGYGYTF. The CDR3 DNA sequence: TGTGCCAGCAGGTTCCGGGACGGAGGCTATGGCTACACCTTC.

This chain uses TRBV19 with TRBJ1-2; 9 nucleotides line up with TRBD1. Germline V CDR1 and CDR2: LNHDA, SQIVND (reference sequence). This CDR3 comprises 15 residues. V gave up 7 bases and J gave up 3 bases; unmatched junction bases: 9. CDR3 loop: CASTVLTGGDYGYTF. The CDR3 nucleotides are TGTGCCAGTACCGTTCTGACAGGGGGTGACTATGGCTACACCTTC. Full variable domain (rest looked up from reference TRBV19 and TRBJ1-2): DGGITQSPKYLFRKEGQNVTLSCEQNLNHDAMYWYRQDPGQGLRLIYYSQIVNDFQKGDIAEGYSVSREKKESFPLTVTSAQKNPTAFYLCASTVLTGGDYGYTFGSGTRLTVV.

V gene TRBV9 combines with J gene TRBJ1-2; possible D gene TRBD1, 5 bases. The V end lost 3 bases, the J end lost 0 bases, and 9 bases lay between the germline ends. Per the germline V gene, CDR1 is SGDLS and CDR2 is YYNGEE. The CDR3 loop spans 14 amino acids. The CDR3 DNA reads as TGTGCCAGCAGCGGCGACAGCCCTAACTATGGCTACACCTTC. Its protein product is CASSGDSPNYGYTF.

This clone occurred a few times. This sequence joins TRBV7-9 and TRBJ2-7; TRBD1 or TRBD2 may be the D gene (5 bases each). There are 14 residues in the CDR3. The germline V and J ends were trimmed by 5 bases and 0 bases, with 11 bases remaining between them. Germline V gives CDR1 SEHNR, CDR2 FQNEAQ (reference sequence). CDR3 DNA sequence: TGTGCCAGCAGCCCTCACGGGGCCTCCTACGAGCAGTACTTC. This codes for CASSPHGASYEQYF. Full variable domain (remainder filled in from reference TRBV7-9 and TRBJ2-7): DTGVSQNPRHKITKRGQNVTFRCDPISEHNRLYWYRQTLGQGPEFLTYFQNEAQLEKSRLLSDRFSAERPKGSFSTLEIQRTEQGDSAMYLCASSPHGASYEQYFGPGTRLTVT.

The chain has TRBV19 and TRBJ1-2; the match to TRBD1 covers 7 bases. The germline V gene has CDR1 LNHDA and CDR2 SQIVND (reference sequence). The CDR3 spans 15 residues. With 3 bases clipped from V and 6 bases from J, the junction kept 10 bases outside the gene matches. In nucleotides, the CDR3 is TGTGCCAGTAGTATCCCGAATCGGCAGGGGGATGGCTACACCTTC. It is translated as CASSIPNRQGDGYTF.

The rearrangement links TRBV4-3 to TRBJ2-5; 12 positions match TRBD2. This CDR3 comprises 17 residues. Trimming removed 3 bases from V and 4 bases from J; junction bases left unmatched: 9. Looked up from germline, CDR1 is LGHNA and CDR2 is YSLEER. CDR3 DNA sequence: TGCGCCAGCAGCCAGGGTCCCGGGACTAGCGGGCGAGAGACCCAGTACTTC. It codes for CASSQGPGTSGRETQYF.

The gene calls are TRBV18 and TRBJ1-2; D remains unclear. The CDR3 has 13 residues. Germline V gene data show CDR1 as KGHSH and CDR2 as LQKENI. The ends were cut back, 2 bases at V and 1 base at J, with 5 bases in the middle. CDR3 in DNA: TGTGCCAGCTCACCAGCCTATAACTATGGCTACACCTTC. It is translated as CASSPAYNYGYTF.

CDR3 nucleotides: TGTGCCAGCAGTTACGGGACAGGGCCAAGAGGCTACACCTTC. Translation: CASSYGTGPRGYTF. The rearrangement uses TRBV2 and TRBJ1-2; 9 bases are shared with TRBD1. Unmatched junction bases numbered 9, after V lost 5 bases and J lost 8 bases. The CDR3 totals 14 residues. Germline CDR1 SNHLY, CDR2 FYNNEI.

As for this clone: Different DNA sequences within this sample yield the same CDR3. The chain has TRBV6-2 or TRBV6-3 and TRBJ1-5; no reliable D call. Deletions cut 2 bases from V and 2 bases from J, with 4 bases between. CDR3 size: 13 residues. Germline CDR1 MNHEY, CDR2 SVGEGT. CDR3 protein: CASSYRGNQPQHF. For the CDR3, the DNA is TGTGCCAGCAGTTACAGGGGCAATCAGCCCCAGCATTTT.

V usage is TRBV11-2 and J usage is TRBJ2-1, with a tentative D call TRBD2 (6 bases). CDR1 and CDR2 from the germline V gene are SGHAT and FQNNGV. The V end was cut by 0 bases, the J end by 4 bases, with 13 bases between. The length of the CDR3 is 16 residues. CDR3 nucleotide sequence: TGTGCCAGCAGCTTAGACCCCGGGACTCAATACAATGAGCAGTTCTTC. Amino acids: CASSLDPGTQYNEQFF.

The V and J genes are TRBV19 and TRBJ2-3; D is unresolved. Per the germline V gene, CDR1 is LNHDA and CDR2 is SQIVND (reference sequence). The CDR3 consists of 13 residues. In DNA, the CDR3 is TGTGCGGGCACACCAGATAAAGGAGATACGCAGTATTTT. This sequence encodes CAGTPDKGDTQYF.

The chain carries TRBV5-1 and TRBJ2-1; D is unresolved. Germline assignment: CDR1 SGHRS and CDR2 YFSETQ. The CDR3 runs 13 residues. V was clipped by 0 bases and J by 5 bases, with 6 bases between them. The CDR3 DNA reads as TGCGCCAGCAGCTTGGAAGCCCACAATGAGCAGTTCTTC. Its translation: CASSLEAHNEQFF.

The J gene is TRBJ1-1, the V gene TRBV28; no reliable D call. Germline V gives CDR1 MDHEN, CDR2 SYDVKM. The CDR3 loop spans 14 amino acids. V dropped 1 base and J dropped 3 bases, with 9 bases sitting between them. Here the CDR3 reads CASSLSVEDTEAFF. The CDR3 nucleotides are TGTGCCAGCAGTTTATCGGTTGAGGACACTGAAGCTTTCTTT. Filled out from reference TRBV28 and TRBJ1-1, the complete variable domain reads DVKVTQSSRYLVKRTGEKVFLECVQDMDHENMFWYRQDPGLGLRLIYFSYDVKMKEKGDIPEGYSVSREKKERFSLILESASTNQTSMYLCASSLSVEDTEAFFGQGTRLTVV.

Here the CDR3 reads CASSLNRGTPNYGYTF. CDR3 sequence (DNA): TGTGCCAGCAGCTTGAACAGGGGGACCCCTAACTATGGCTACACCTTC. The chain couples TRBV5-6 to TRBJ1-2; 8 bases line up with TRBD1. V trimming: 1 base; J trimming: 0 bases; junction bases outside the gene matches: 5. The germline gives CDR1 SGHDT, CDR2 YYEEEE. The CDR3 has 16 residues.

This clone has a single count. CDR3 sequence: CASSEGPWRNTEAFF. CDR3 coding DNA: TGTGCCAGCAGTGAGGGCCCTTGGAGGAACACTGAAGCTTTCTTT. The chain employs TRBV2 and TRBJ1-1; D gene ambiguous. Trimming took 3 bases from V and 1 from J, leaving 12 bases between them. CDR1 and CDR2 from the germline V gene are SNHLY and FYNNEI. The CDR3 totals 15 residues.

In its sample, this clone was seen once. An end of the junction does not agree with germline; a read error may underlie this. The same CDR3 arises from other DNA sequences in this sample as well. The chain couples TRBV7-2 to TRBJ1-5; D gene uncertain. The CDR3 has 13 residues. Germline V lookup: CDR1 SGHTA, CDR2 FQGNSA. The CDR3 protein is CASSLQANQPQHF. For the CDR3, the DNA is TGTGCCAGCAGCCTGCAGGCGAATCAGCCCCAACATTTT.

The chain carries TRBV6-5 and TRBJ1-6; D gene ambiguous. Germline loops: CDR1 MNHEY, CDR2 SVGAGI. With 2 bases removed from V and 3 bases from J, the gap between germline ends came to 5 bases. The CDR3 length is 14 residues. The CDR3 here is CASSYDGYNSPLHF. CDR3 coding DNA: TGTGCCAGCAGTTACGACGGCTATAATTCACCCCTCCACTTT.

This clone has just one count. The chain links TRBV21-1 to TRBJ2-4; whether TRBD2, the table's D call, matches the DNA was not checked. TRBV21-1 is a known pseudogene. The CDR3 covers 20 residues. The CDR3 is CASSFLSGAGGQRSLNIQYF. The CDR3 DNA follows: TGTGCCAGCAGCTTCCTAAGCGGAGCGGGGGGGCAGAGGTCGTTAAACATTCAGTACTTC.